Sequencing of this T cell receptor beta chain was carried out in a study of T-cell reconstitution after alpha-beta-depleted transplantation in children. As it was prepared, the TCRbeta library received unique molecular identifiers. TCRdb reanalysed the PCR reads using MiXCR and keeps one entry per CDR3 protein. The sample contains about 500,000 distinct CDR3 sequences, 32% of which appear only once. Trimming cost V 1 base and J 6 bases; bases outside gene matches: 2. Germline loops: CDR1 SGHDT, CDR2 YYEEEE. The CDR3 covers 14 residues. The receptor was derived from a human donor who donated a stem cell graft to a child with aplastic anemia. Source: PBMCs from the stem cell graft donor, taken from the stem cell graft. This sequence joins TRBV5-6 and TRBJ2-2; the match to TRBD2 covers 8 bases. Written as DNA, the CDR3 is TGTGCCAGCAGCTTGAGCGGGAGAGCCGGGGAGCTGTTTTTT. This translates into CASSLSGRAGELFF.